Described below is a single T cell receptor beta chain sequence and its context. These data belong to a study of lung T cells in sarcoidosis with Löfgren's syndrome. TCRdb passed the reads through MiXCR, listing each CDR3 protein once. The sample shows 60,000 to 70,000 distinct CDR3 sequences, 21% of them seen only once. V gave up 1 base and J gave up 2 bases; unmatched junction bases: 4. This CDR3 comprises 16 residues. Germline CDR1 SEHNR, CDR2 FQNEAQ (reference sequence). The clonotype was recovered from a human donor with sarcoidosis (Löfgren's syndrome or another form), or a control subject (not recorded which). J is TRBJ1-5 and V is TRBV7-9; 8 bases line up with TRBD1. The sample was CD4+ T cells from PBMCs. This CDR3 reads CASSLVGQGGNQPQHF. The CDR3, as DNA: TGTGCCAGCAGCTTAGTTGGACAGGGAGGCAATCAGCCCCAGCATTTT.